This entry describes one T cell receptor beta chain. Its antigen remains unknown. There are 13 residues in the CDR3. CDR1 and CDR2 (germline): SQVTM, ANQGSEA. Trimming removed 0 bases from V and 5 bases from J, with 10 bases in between. The sample is drawn from a study of cytomegalovirus exposure and HLA in healthy donors. Overall study results and limits: Some V segments (TRBV6-2 and TRBV6-3 among them) were excluded as indistinguishable. Per a prior analysis, the majority of TCR beta V segments were productive roughly 87% or roughly 30% of the time.

Primers for the PCR totalled 60 Vbeta and 13 Jbeta. Repertoires were generated with immunoSEQ multiplex PCR, while TCRdb's copy carries only in-frame clones and drops some. The sample holds about 94,000 clones, approximately 77% seen once. This TCR was sampled from a human donor in good health. This sequence joins TRBV29-1 and TRBJ2-5; D ambiguous. Sequenced sample: PBMCs. The CDR3 spells CSVEEGLEETQYF. Written as DNA, the CDR3 is TGCAGCGTTGAAGAGGGTTTGGAGGAGACCCAGTACTTC.